This entry lists 20 T cell receptor beta chains sequenced from one sample in a study of regulatory T cells in long-lasting Graves disease. Documented time point: persistent/refractory GD, antithyroid drugs over 5 years with positive TRAb. The TCR library was made from RNA that had been extracted from PBMCs in TRIzol. Through Arm-PCR of CDR3 regions and iRepertoire HTBI primers, TCR beta libraries were built. TCRdb recomputed calls from the multiplex PCR reads with MiXCR, one row per CDR3 protein. The data show some 430,000 distinct CDR3 sequences, with around a fifth seen just once and roughly 6.9% held by the top ten. The source was peripheral blood mononuclear cells (PBMCs), collected when the disease was refractory, from a patient treated with antithyroid drugs. These receptors were obtained from a female donor with Graves disease.

This clonotype occurred a few times. The chain uses TRBV14 and TRBJ2-7; the D call may be TRBD1 or TRBD2 (6 bases each). The CDR3 totals 15 residues. Trimming shortened V by 3 bases and J by 4 bases, and 16 bases separated the two germline ends. Germline V gene data show CDR1 as SGHDN and CDR2 as FVKESK. This chain's CDR3 is CASSHLYRAGYEQYF. CDR3 sequence (DNA): TGTGCCAGCAGCCACCTATACAGGGCGGGGTACGAGCAGTACTTC.

The rearrangement uses TRBV4-3 and TRBJ2-7, with 11 bases lining up with TRBD1. The trim removed 0 bases at V and 5 bases at J, leaving 6 bases unmatched. CDR3 length: 16 amino acids. Germline lookup yields CDR1 LGHNA and CDR2 YSLEER. The CDR3 here is CASSQERTGGFHEQYF. CDR3 nucleotide sequence: TGCGCCAGCAGCCAAGAAAGGACAGGGGGCTTCCACGAGCAGTACTTC.

In this sample, this clonotype turned up a few times. V gene TRBV11-2 combines with J gene TRBJ2-2; TRBD2 aligns across 10 bases. This CDR3 comprises 17 residues. Germline assignment: CDR1 SGHAT and CDR2 FQNNGV. V gave up 1 base and J gave up 4 bases; unmatched junction bases: 6. This CDR3 is CASSLGPSGSITGELFF. The CDR3 DNA reads TGTGCCAGCAGCTTAGGCCCTAGCGGGAGTATCACCGGGGAGCTGTTTTTT.

This clonotype was counted many times. J is TRBJ2-4 and V is TRBV27, with D uncertain. V lost 4 bases to trimming and J lost 1 base, with 23 bases between them. The CDR3 is made up of 19 amino acids. Germline V gene lookup returns CDR1 MNHEY and CDR2 SMNVEV (reference sequence). CDR3 coding DNA: TGTGCCAGCAGTTCCGCCGGCCAGGCCCTACGCTGGGCCAAAAACATTCAGTACTTC. This sequence encodes CASSSAGQALRWAKNIQYF.

This clonotype was detected many times. The chain recombines TRBV20-1 with TRBJ2-7, with TRBD2 as a possible D gene (5 bases). Germline CDR1 DFQATT, CDR2 SNEGSKA (reference sequence). Trimming stripped 4 bases from V and 5 bases from J, with 15 bases between. This CDR3 spans 13 amino acids. CDR3 sequence reads: CSANGPAADEQYF. For the CDR3, the DNA is TGCAGTGCTAATGGGCCTGCAGCGGACGAGCAGTACTTC.

The V and J genes are TRBV6-9 and TRBJ2-2; 11 bases map to TRBD1. Germline CDR1 MNHGY, CDR2 SVAAGI. This CDR3 is 16 amino acids long. V trimming: 3 bases; J trimming: 4 bases; junction bases outside the gene matches: 4. The CDR3 spells CASSYSGTGGTGELFF. CDR3 nucleotides: TGTGCCAGCAGTTACTCCGGGACAGGGGGCACCGGGGAGCTGTTTTTT.

About this clonotype itself: This may be a read error: a much more frequent sequence differs by one nucleotide. CDR3 sequence: CASSDVGEVEKLFF. As DNA, the CDR3 is TGTGCCAGCAGTGACGTAGGGGAAGTAGAGAAACTGTTTTTT. V usage is TRBV2 and J usage is TRBJ1-4, with D possibly being TRBD1 (5 bases). This CDR3 region has 14 residues. V lost 3 bases, J lost 11 bases, and 16 bases lay in between. Germline CDR1 is SNHLY and CDR2 is FYNNEI.

This chain joins TRBV6-1 and TRBJ2-3; D not certain. V lost 7 bases to trimming and J lost 4 bases, with 12 bases between them. The CDR3 covers 13 residues. CDR1 and CDR2 (germline): MNHNS, SASEGT. In DNA, the CDR3 is TGTGCCAGCACTAACCCGGGCGCAGATACGCAGTATTTT. The encoded protein is CASTNPGADTQYF.

This clonotype was found a few times. The chain carries TRBV27 and TRBJ2-7; D is ambiguous. The CDR3 has 17 amino acids. Trimming removed 1 base from V and 2 bases from J, with 18 bases in between. CDR1 and CDR2 from the germline V gene are MNHEY and SMNVEV (reference sequence). CDR3 amino acids: CASSLCELANSAYEQYF. Here the CDR3 DNA reads TGTGCCAGCAGTTTATGTGAACTTGCTAACTCGGCCTACGAGCAGTACTTC.

This clonotype was recorded only once. The rearrangement joins TRBV19 to TRBJ2-2; 7 bases align to TRBD1. The V gene's germline CDR1 is LNHDA and CDR2 SQIVND (reference sequence). This CDR3 is built from 14 residues. Trimming took 8 bases from V and 5 from J; bases not matched to a gene: 8. The CDR3 DNA reads as TGTGCCAGTCTTGAACAGGGGCCGACCGGGGAGCTGTTTTTT. It specifies CASLEQGPTGELFF. The variable domain in full, completed from reference TRBV19 and TRBJ2-2, reads DGGITQSPKYLFRKEGQNVTLSCEQNLNHDAMYWYRQDPGQGLRLIYYSQIVNDFQKGDIAEGYSVSREKKESFPLTVTSAQKNPTAFYLCASLEQGPTGELFFGEGSRLTVL.

In the case of this clonotype: This may stem from a read error, because a much larger clone lies one nucleotide away. This chain joins TRBV13 and TRBJ1-1, with a tentative D call TRBD1 (6 bases). The CDR3 extends over 15 amino acids. The germline gives CDR1 PRHDT, CDR2 FYEKMQ (reference sequence). CDR3 in amino acids: CASSLRTGWNTEASF. The CDR3 DNA follows: TGTGCCAGCAGCTTGCGAACAGGGTGGAACACTGAAGCTTCCTTT.

This clonotype was seen a handful of times. The chain recombines TRBV7-9 with TRBJ1-1; no clear D gene. Per the germline V gene, CDR1 is SEHNR and CDR2 is FQNEAQ (reference sequence). The CDR3 is 15 residues long. V gave up 5 bases and J gave up 5 bases, with 18 bases separating them. The CDR3 coding sequence is TGTGCCAGCAGCGGACGGACCTCCTCGCGGACTGAAGCTTTCTTT. This codes for CASSGRTSSRTEAFF.

This clonotype was detected a few times. The rearrangement links TRBV19 to TRBJ2-7; TRBD2 aligns across 13 bases. The trim removed 6 bases at V and 6 bases at J, leaving 8 bases unmatched. Germline CDR1 and CDR2: LNHDA and SQIVND (reference sequence). The CDR3 extends over 15 amino acids. CDR3 coding DNA: TGTGCCAGTAGCCCCGGACTAGCGGGAGTGTTCGAGCAGTACTTC. Translation: CASSPGLAGVFEQYF.

Ten or more counts support this clonotype. This rearrangement joins TRBV12-3 or TRBV12-4 to TRBJ2-2, with TRBD1 identical over 12 bases. This CDR3 region has 21 residues. Trimming cost V 1 base and J 0 bases; bases outside gene matches: 12. CDR3 sequence reads: CASSLEARWGQGAANTGELFF. Written as DNA, the CDR3 is TGTGCCAGCAGTTTAGAGGCGAGGTGGGGACAGGGGGCGGCGAACACCGGGGAGCTGTTTTTT.

This clonotype was observed a few times. The chain joins TRBV12-3 or TRBV12-4 to TRBJ2-7; 7 bases are shared with TRBD1. The CDR3 contains 13 residues. V gave up 4 bases and J gave up 6 bases; unmatched junction bases: 6. DNA for the CDR3: TGTGCCAGCAGTTCATGGACAGGCACCGAGCAGTACTTC. Encoded protein: CASSSWTGTEQYF.

This clonotype was picked up a small number of times. This chain joins TRBV3-1 and TRBJ1-6, with 9 bases fitting TRBD1. Germline V CDR1 and CDR2: LGHDT, YNNKEL (reference sequence). The CDR3 totals 16 residues. V lost 0 bases and J lost 4; bases outside the gene matches: 1. For the CDR3, the DNA is TGTGCCAGCAGCCAAGAGGGGACAGGGTATAATTCACCCCTCCACTTT. Residues: CASSQEGTGYNSPLHF.

The chain links TRBV5-1 to TRBJ1-2; 7 bases agree with TRBD1. The V gene's germline CDR1 is SGHRS and CDR2 YFSETQ. The CDR3 contains 14 residues. The V segment lost 3 bases and the J segment 6 bases; nucleotides outside the gene matches: 8. In DNA, the CDR3 is TGCGCCAGCAGCTCGACAGGGCCTCGAGATGGCTACACCTTC. As protein: CASSSTGPRDGYTF.

The J gene is TRBJ2-7, the V gene TRBV5-1, with D possibly TRBD2 on 6 matching bases. The CDR3 consists of 13 residues. Deletions cut 4 bases from V and 7 bases from J, with 15 bases between. Germline-derived CDR1 and CDR2 are SGHRS and YFSETQ. For the CDR3, the DNA is TGCGCCAGCAGCCAACGGGACTCCGGGGAGCAGTACTTC. Its protein is CASSQRDSGEQYF.

There are many counts of this clonotype. The V and J genes are TRBV28 and TRBJ1-4; D is ambiguous. The V end was cut by 1 base, the J end by 7 bases, with 7 bases between. Germline V lookup: CDR1 MDHEN, CDR2 SYDVKM. The length of the CDR3 is 13 residues. CDR3 sequence (DNA): TGTGCCAGCAGTTTATCCGGGCCTGAAAAACTGTTTTTT. This gives the protein CASSLSGPEKLFF. The full variable domain, in which reference TRBV28 and TRBJ1-4 provide the parts outside the CDR3, is DVKVTQSSRYLVKRTGEKVFLECVQDMDHENMFWYRQDPGLGLRLIYFSYDVKMKEKGDIPEGYSVSREKKERFSLILESASTNQTSMYLCASSLSGPEKLFFGSGTQLSVL.

There are many counts of this clonotype. Written as DNA, the CDR3 is TGTGCCAGCAGCCAGATAGGACAGGGGGCGAAGAACACTGAAGCTTTCTTT. Translating gives CASSQIGQGAKNTEAFF. The chain carries TRBV6-2 or TRBV6-3 and TRBJ1-1, with 11 positions matching TRBD1. The CDR3 has 17 residues. Germline CDR1 reads MNHEY; CDR2 reads SVGEGT. Trimming at V came to 6 bases and at J to 1 base, leaving 10 bases not matched to a gene.